What follows is one TCR beta chain and its context. The junction differs from germline at one of its ends, possibly a read error. The CDR3 spans 14 residues. Germline CDR1 and CDR2: MDHEN and SYDVKM. With 60 Vbeta and 13 Jbeta primers, the PCR was carried out. Here immunoSEQ multiplex PCR was the method, and the copy in TCRdb shows in-frame clones only, minus some. Of 150,000 or so clones detected, over 70% appear once; the ten largest clones hold around 3.1%. The record originates from a study of cytomegalovirus exposure and HLA in healthy donors. The gene calls are TRBV28 and TRBJ2-6; D perhaps matches TRBD2 (6 bases). Sequencing input: PBMCs. The sequence was obtained from a woman between 45 and 65 years old in good health and CMV-seropositive. CDR3 residues: CASKEGSGANGLTF. The CDR3 region has the DNA TGTGCCAGCAAGGAGGGCTCTGGGGCCAACGGCCTGACTTTC.